What follows is one T cell receptor beta chain and its context. Its antigen is currently unknown. The data were taken from a study of CD8+ T cells in alopecia areata. At the level of the study: Tofacitinib administration persisted for 6 to 18 months, succeeded by 6 months off drug.

Extraction and reverse transcription of RNA yielded cDNA as the sequencing template. Some clones are missing from TCRdb's copy, which holds only in-frame ones; the method was immunoSEQ multiplex PCR. The sample contains roughly 250,000 clones, roughly 63% of which appear only once. Study conclusions and caveats: Higher clonality than in normal scalp was seen in lesional scalp, especially alopecia totalis/universalis. Whereas mice showed it more clearly, TCR sharing across patients was murkier, possibly because of HLA. Many expanded lesional clones persisted in scalp and blood during tofacitinib treatment.

The treatment here: oral pan-JAK inhibitor, 5-10 mg twice daily. Looked up from germline, CDR1 is MNHEY and CDR2 is SVGAGI. CDR3 size: 12 residues. V lost 10 bases and J lost 0, with 7 bases in between. The source is a human donor with alopecia areata. This sequence joins TRBV6-5 and TRBJ1-3; no clear D gene. The sample here was CD4+ T cells sorted from blood, taken around week 53, from a patient treated with tofacitinib. The CDR3: CATRGSGNTIYF. In nucleotides, the CDR3 is TGTGCCACCCGGGGCTCTGGAAACACCATATATTTT.